There are many counts of the clone carrying this T cell receptor beta chain. Its cognate antigen is unknown. The sample originates from a study of regulatory T cells in long-lasting Graves disease. Overall study findings and caveats: It is possible that accuracy was reduced by the small size of the sample.

Building the TCR beta libraries relied on iRepertoire HTBI primers, and CDR3 regions underwent Arm-PCR. TCRdb fed the multiplex PCR reads into MiXCR, producing one record per CDR3 protein. The repertoire holds approximately 690,000 distinct CDR3 sequences, approximately 29% seen once, with 35% to 55% in the top ten. Time point reported: persistent/refractory GD, antithyroid drugs over 5 years with positive TRAb. Making the TCR library involved RNA that had been extracted from PBMCs. The origin of this receptor is a female donor with Graves disease. The starting material was peripheral blood mononuclear cells (PBMCs), obtained when the disease was refractory, from a patient treated with antithyroid drugs.

The DNA for the CDR3 is TGTGCCAGCGAAACAGGAAACACTGAAGCTTTCTTT. It encodes CASETGNTEAFF. This sequence joins TRBV28 and TRBJ1-1; D may be TRBD1 (5 bases). Deletions cut 8 bases from V and 2 bases from J, with 9 bases between. Germline V gene data show CDR1 as MDHEN and CDR2 as SYDVKM. This CDR3 is built from 12 residues.